What follows are 22 T cell receptor beta chains derived from one specimen sequenced in a study of radiotherapy plus CTLA-4 blockade in lung cancer. Here immunoSEQ multiplex PCR was the method, and the copy in TCRdb shows in-frame clones only, minus some. The table lists some 100,000 clones, around 86% of them singletons. Sequencing was performed on peripheral blood, taken from a patient treated with radiotherapy plus ipilimumab. The origin of the receptors is a human donor with non-small cell lung cancer that progressed on radiotherapy plus ipilimumab.

A few counts support this clone. This rearrangement joins TRBV7-9 to TRBJ1-1; D is uncertain. The V and J ends lost 4 bases and 1 base respectively, with 10 bases between them. CDR3 length: 14 residues. Germline V CDR1 and CDR2: SEHNR, FQNEAQ (reference sequence). The CDR3 here is CASSSGLSNTEAFF. CDR3 coding DNA: TGTGCCAGCAGCTCTGGACTCTCGAACACTGAAGCTTTCTTT.

The V call is TRBV5-1, the J call TRBJ2-1; weak D call: TRBD1 (6 bases). Germline V gives CDR1 SGHRS, CDR2 YFSETQ. CDR3 length: 16 residues. V was clipped by 4 bases and J by 3 bases, with 17 bases between them. CDR3 in DNA: TGCGCCAGCAGCCAACCCGACAGGAAACTCTACAATGAGCAGTTCTTC. This gives the protein CASSQPDRKLYNEQFF.

The chain is built from TRBV19 and TRBJ2-1, with D perhaps TRBD2 (6 bases). The V and J ends lost 5 bases and 7 bases respectively, with 15 bases between them. The CDR3 runs to 14 residues. The germline CDR1 and CDR2 sequences are LNHDA and SQIVND (reference sequence). CDR3 protein: CASSSPGGRNEQFF. CDR3 DNA sequence: TGTGCCAGTAGTTCGCCCGGGGGTCGAAATGAGCAGTTCTTC.

The chain links TRBV5-8 to TRBJ1-1; D not resolved. The CDR3 contains 14 residues. With 4 bases removed from V and 0 bases from J, the gap between germline ends came to 10 bases. Per germline, CDR1 SGHTS and CDR2 YDEGEE. The CDR3 protein is CASSPSVLNTEAFF. Written as DNA, the CDR3 is TGTGCCAGCAGCCCTTCGGTTCTGAACACTGAAGCTTTCTTT.

The chain uses TRBV6-1 and TRBJ2-3; maybe TRBD2 (6 bases). The length of the CDR3 is 12 residues. The germline CDR1 and CDR2 sequences are MNHNS and SASEGT. V gave up 1 base and J gave up 14 bases, with 13 bases separating them. The CDR3 region is CASSEGTTPRYF. CDR3 coding DNA: TGTGCCAGCAGTGAAGGGACTACCCCTAGGTATTTT.

The chain couples TRBV10-3 to TRBJ1-6; weak D call: TRBD1 (6 bases). The CDR3 sequence is 16 residues long. Looked up from germline, CDR1 is ENHRY and CDR2 is SYGVKD. V lost 6 bases, J lost 0 bases, and 12 bases lay in between. CDR3 region: CAIRPTGSSYNSPLHF. DNA of the CDR3: TGTGCCATCAGGCCTACAGGGAGCTCCTATAATTCACCCCTCCACTTT.

J is TRBJ1-1 and V is TRBV5-6; 8 bases line up with TRBD1. Germline V gene data show CDR1 as SGHDT and CDR2 as YYEEEE. Losses at the gene ends were 2 bases for V and 5 bases for J; bases not matched to a gene: 2. The CDR3 has 13 amino acids. CDR3 sequence reads: CASSFQGATEAFF. CDR3 bases: TGTGCCAGCAGCTTCCAGGGGGCTACTGAAGCTTTCTTT.

Only one count was recorded for this clone. The V call is TRBV25-1, the J call TRBJ2-1, with 12 positions matching TRBD2. J was trimmed by 6 bases and V by 1 base; bases with no gene match: 7. The CDR3 spans 17 residues. The germline V gene encodes CDR1 MGHDK and CDR2 SYGVNS. Here the CDR3 DNA reads TGTGCCAGCAGTGAATCTAGCGGGAGGGGTGTGAGCAATGAGCAGTTCTTC. Amino acids: CASSESSGRGVSNEQFF.

This chain joins TRBV9 and TRBJ2-7, with D hard to call. Germline V gene lookup returns CDR1 SGDLS and CDR2 YYNGEE. CDR3 length: 15 amino acids. Trimming shortened V by 0 bases and J by 1 base, and 11 bases separated the two germline ends. CDR3 bases: TGTGCCAGCAGCGTAGGGCAGTCCCAGTCCTACGAGCAGTACTTC. This codes for CASSVGQSQSYEQYF.

V is TRBV7-2 and J is TRBJ1-3; perhaps TRBD1 as D (5 bases). Trimming pared 5 bases from V and 2 bases from J, leaving 10 bases between. There are 14 residues in the CDR3. Germline V CDR1 and CDR2: SGHTA, FQGNSA. In nucleotides, the CDR3 is TGTGCCAGCAGCCCCGCAGGGCCTGGAAACACCATATATTTT. It translates to CASSPAGPGNTIYF.

V and J are TRBV5-4 and TRBJ2-5; D may be TRBD2 (5 bases). The tail of the sequence fits TRBJ2-7 better, so the J call may be wrong. Germline values: CDR1 SGHNT, CDR2 YYREEE (reference sequence). This CDR3 region has 14 residues. CDR3 sequence reads: CASSLSADSYEQYF. CDR3 bases: TGTGCCAGCAGCCTTAGCGCCGACTCCTACGAGCAGTACTTC.

This clone turned up a few times. The chain combines TRBV19 with TRBJ1-2; maybe TRBD1 (6 bases). Looked up from germline, CDR1 is LNHDA and CDR2 is SQIVND (reference sequence). CDR3 size: 15 residues. The V end was cut by 8 bases, the J end by 5 bases, with 21 bases between. The CDR3 coding sequence is TGTGCCAGTCGGCGCACCGGGACAAAAGTTTATGGCTACACCTTC. As protein: CASRRTGTKVYGYTF.

The chain is built from TRBV5-1 and TRBJ2-5; 8 nucleotides match TRBD2. The ends lost 2 bases at V and 1 base at J; junction bases unmatched: 7. There are 16 residues in the CDR3. The germline gives CDR1 SGHRS, CDR2 YFSETQ. The DNA of the CDR3 is TGCGCCAGCAGCTTATTGAGCGGGGGCCCCCAAGAGACCCAGTACTTC. It yields the protein CASSLLSGGPQETQYF. The full variable domain, with the rest looked up from reference TRBV5-1 and TRBJ2-5, is KAGVTQTPRYLIKTRGQQVTLSCSPISGHRSVSWYQQTPGQGLQFLFEYFSETQRNKGNFPGRFSGRQFSNSRSEMNVSTLELGDSALYLCASSLLSGGPQETQYFGPGTRLLVL.

The chain has TRBV15 and TRBJ2-5, with 8 bases lining up with TRBD1. Germline V CDR1 and CDR2: LNHNV, YYDKDF (reference sequence). The CDR3 totals 15 residues. Trimming at V came to 1 base and at J to 5 bases, leaving 6 bases not matched to a gene. The CDR3 nucleotides read TGTGCCACCAGCAGAGTCCAGGGGGCAGGGGAGACCCAGTACTTC. This codes for CATSRVQGAGETQYF.

The rearrangement links TRBV5-4 to TRBJ2-4; the match to TRBD2 covers 11 bases. The CDR3 length is 16 residues. In germline, CDR1 is SGHNT, CDR2 YYREEE (reference sequence). V was clipped by 0 bases and J by 8 bases; unmatched bases: 7. The CDR3: CASSLGLAGGGDIQYF. The CDR3 region has the DNA TGTGCCAGCAGCTTGGGGCTAGCGGGAGGCGGGGACATTCAGTACTTC.

This clone was recorded only once. This chain joins TRBV28 and TRBJ1-5; D call uncertain. There are 14 residues in the CDR3. The V gene lost 7 bases and the J gene lost 0 bases, with 10 bases spanning the gap. The V gene's germline CDR1 is MDHEN and CDR2 SYDVKM. CDR3 protein: CASILDGSNQPQHF. DNA for the CDR3: TGTGCCAGCATCCTTGACGGTAGCAATCAGCCCCAGCATTTT.

J is TRBJ2-1 and V is TRBV4-3; no clear D gene. The V gene's germline CDR1 is LGHNA and CDR2 YSLEER. The CDR3 covers 15 residues. V was trimmed by 2 bases and J by 6 bases, leaving 14 bases between them. DNA for the CDR3: TGCGCCAGCAGCCAACGGCCGGGCCTCGCCAATGAGCAGTTCTTC. Its translation is CASSQRPGLANEQFF.

The table lists this clone with a few counts. The rearrangement links TRBV18 to TRBJ1-5; TRBD1 aligns across 9 bases. V lost 4 bases, J lost 4 bases, and 8 bases stayed unmatched. This CDR3 contains 16 residues. The germline V gene encodes CDR1 KGHSH and CDR2 LQKENI. The CDR3 here is CASSLTGTGNNQPQHF. The CDR3 DNA reads as TGTGCCAGCTCACTCACCGGGACAGGGAATAATCAGCCCCAGCATTTT.

The CDR3 spells CASSSTSGSNEQFF. CDR3 coding DNA: TGTGCCAGCAGCTCGACTAGCGGGAGCAATGAGCAGTTCTTC. The rearrangement links TRBV7-3 to TRBJ2-1; 12 bases fit TRBD2. The CDR3 has 14 residues. V was pared by 4 bases and J by 6 bases, with 1 base of the junction left unmatched. CDR1 and CDR2 (germline): SGHTA, FQGTGA.

J is TRBJ2-5 and V is TRBV6-1; TRBD2 matches 7 bases. Germline CDR1 is MNHNS and CDR2 is SASEGT. Unmatched junction bases numbered 12, after V lost 1 base and J lost 10 bases. This CDR3 region has 15 residues. The CDR3 region has the DNA TGTGCCAGCAGTGAAGGAGCGGGACTCCCGTCCAACCAGTACTTC. It encodes CASSEGAGLPSNQYF.

The chain joins TRBV5-1 to TRBJ1-2; D is uncertain. V was clipped by 0 bases and J by 4 bases, with 13 bases between them. The CDR3 contains 15 residues. Germline assignment: CDR1 SGHRS and CDR2 YFSETQ. CDR3 sequence reads: CASSLASEALYGYTF. DNA for the CDR3: TGCGCCAGCAGCTTGGCTTCAGAAGCCCTCTATGGCTACACCTTC.

The chain employs TRBV18 and TRBJ1-1; 7 bases are shared with TRBD1. Trimming took 1 base from V and 1 from J; bases not matched to a gene: 3. Looked up from germline, CDR1 is KGHSH and CDR2 is LQKENI. The CDR3 length is 15 residues. The CDR3 is CASSPRTGENTEAFF. The DNA of the CDR3 is TGTGCCAGCTCACCACGTACAGGGGAGAACACTGAAGCTTTCTTT.